The next 17 T cell receptor beta chains were all read from a single sample in a study of cytomegalovirus exposure and HLA in healthy donors (dated by TCRdb to about 2017). The library was built by means of the immunoSEQ multiplex PCR assay. A mixture of 60 forward primers for TCR Vbeta segments and 13 reverse primers for TCR Jbeta segments was used in the multiplex PCR. TCRdb holds this immuneACCESS table with in-frame rearrangements only. Some clones are missing; in checked studies, unresolved V genes explain under half, and the rest has no known cause. This sample gives 200,000 to 250,000 clones in total; 75% to 85% of them show up just once. The ten largest account for around 2.8% of the sample. The sequencing input was PBMCs. The origin of the receptors is a woman aged 60-75 years in good health and CMV-seropositive.

The chain links TRBV7-2 to TRBJ2-7; tentative D call: TRBD1 (5 bases). Trimming shortened V by 5 bases and J by 2 bases, and 19 bases separated the two germline ends. The germline V gene encodes CDR1 SGHTA and CDR2 FQGNSA. This CDR3 region has 16 residues. In DNA, the CDR3 is TGTGCCAGCAGCCCAGGGATGGGCGTCCACACCTACGAGCAGTACTTC. Translating gives CASSPGMGVHTYEQYF.

This sequence joins TRBV19 and TRBJ1-2, with D uncertain. Germline CDR1 LNHDA, CDR2 SQIVND (reference sequence). With 5 bases removed from V and 0 bases from J, the gap between germline ends came to 16 bases. This CDR3 has 16 residues. CDR3 in DNA: TGTGCCAGTAGTCCGATTACGGGGTCTTCTAACTATGGCTACACCTTC. Translated: CASSPITGSSNYGYTF.

The V gene is TRBV5-4, the J gene TRBJ2-2; 8 positions agree with TRBD1. V was clipped by 2 bases and J by 4 bases; unmatched bases: 7. Germline assignment: CDR1 SGHNT and CDR2 YYREEE (reference sequence). The CDR3 contains 16 residues. In nucleotides, the CDR3 is TGTGCCAGCAGCTTACCAGGGGGCGTCAGCACCGGGGAGCTGTTTTTT. The encoded protein is CASSLPGGVSTGELFF.

This chain links TRBV5-6 with TRBJ2-7; TRBD2 might be the D (6 bases). The germline V gene has CDR1 SGHDT and CDR2 YYEEEE. The CDR3 loop spans 13 amino acids. V was shortened by 2 bases and J by 3 bases, with 9 bases between the two germline ends. The CDR3 sequence: CASSFRLDYEQYF. The CDR3 nucleotides read TGTGCCAGCAGCTTTCGACTAGACTACGAGCAGTACTTC.

The chain has TRBV2 and TRBJ2-3; a weak D match, TRBD1 (5 bases). Trimming pared 0 bases from V and 1 base from J, leaving 8 bases between. Looked up from germline, CDR1 is SNHLY and CDR2 is FYNNEI. CDR3 length: 15 amino acids. The CDR3 loop is CASSEAGAGTDTQYF. Here the CDR3 DNA reads TGTGCCAGCAGTGAAGCAGGGGCCGGCACAGATACGCAGTATTTT.

The chain couples TRBV7-7 to TRBJ1-3, with unresolved D. Trimming took 3 bases from V and 2 from J, leaving 8 bases between them. The CDR3 extends over 14 amino acids. Germline-derived CDR1 and CDR2 are SSHAT and FNYEAQ (reference sequence). The CDR3 DNA follows: TGTGCCAGCAGCTTGAGTGCTGCTGGAAACACCATATATTTT. Its protein is CASSLSAAGNTIYF.

This chain joins TRBV21-1 and TRBJ2-2; the table gives TRBD2 as D, unverified against the DNA. TRBV21-1 is a listed pseudogene. The CDR3 runs 15 residues. The CDR3 sequence: CASSQGEGPGGELFF. CDR3 coding DNA: TGTGCCAGCAGCCAAGGGGAGGGTCCGGGCGGGGAGCTGTTTTTT.

The chain recombines TRBV10-3 with TRBJ1-1, with 8 bases matching TRBD1. This CDR3 contains 14 residues. The V gene's germline CDR1 is ENHRY and CDR2 SYGVKD. J lost 5 bases, V lost 0 bases, and 2 bases had no gene match. The CDR3 here is CAISESNRGTEAFF. In nucleotides, the CDR3 is TGTGCCATCAGTGAGTCGAACAGGGGGACTGAAGCTTTCTTT.

The J gene is TRBJ2-1, the V gene TRBV7-6; 7 positions agree with TRBD1. The germline CDR1 and CDR2 sequences are SGHVS and FNYEAQ. The CDR3 extends over 16 amino acids. V lost 4 bases, J lost 1 base, and 7 bases stayed unmatched. The CDR3 protein is CASSSEPGQSYNEQFF. Written as DNA, the CDR3 is TGTGCCAGCAGCTCCGAGCCGGGACAGTCCTACAATGAGCAGTTCTTC.

The chain employs TRBV2 and TRBJ2-5; D gene unclear. The germline V gene encodes CDR1 SNHLY and CDR2 FYNNEI. Trimming removed 7 bases at V and 4 bases at J, with 10 bases between. This CDR3 has 12 amino acids. CDR3 protein: CASNRQRETQYF. For the CDR3, the DNA is TGTGCCAGCAATCGGCAGCGAGAGACCCAGTACTTC. The entire variable domain, with the rest obtained from reference TRBV2 and TRBJ2-5, is as follows: EPEVTQTPSHQVTQMGQEVILRCVPISNHLYFYWYRQILGQKVEFLVSFYNNEISEKSEIFDDQFSVERPDGSNFTLKIRSTKLEDSAMYFCASNRQRETQYFGPGTRLLVL.

The gene calls are TRBV11-2 and TRBJ1-1, with 7 bases aligning to TRBD1. This CDR3 spans 14 amino acids. V dropped 3 bases and J dropped 5; count of bases not matched to a gene: 6. Germline loops: CDR1 SGHAT, CDR2 FQNNGV. CDR3 bases: TGTGCCAGCAGCTTGCAGGGGGTGGGGACTGAAGCTTTCTTT. This sequence encodes CASSLQGVGTEAFF.

This clone came up a few times. The V call is TRBV5-1, the J call TRBJ2-7; perhaps TRBD1 as D (6 bases). V was cut by 5 bases and J by 9 bases, with 21 bases left in between. This CDR3 has 14 amino acids. The germline V gene encodes CDR1 SGHRS and CDR2 YFSETQ. The CDR3 reads CASRQGTVNIGQYF. The CDR3 coding sequence is TGCGCCAGCAGACAGGGCACGGTCAATATCGGGCAGTACTTC.

The chain carries TRBV15 and TRBJ2-5; D remains unclear. CDR1 and CDR2 (germline): LNHNV, YYDKDF (reference sequence). The germline V and J ends were trimmed by 2 bases and 2 bases, with 6 bases remaining between them. This CDR3 contains 13 residues. The CDR3 DNA reads as TGTGCCACCAGCAGACAGGAACAAGAGACCCAGTACTTC. As protein: CATSRQEQETQYF.

The chain joins TRBV2 to TRBJ1-5; tentative D call: TRBD1 (6 bases). Germline lookup yields CDR1 SNHLY and CDR2 FYNNEI. V lost 7 bases, J lost 1 base, and 14 bases lay in between. The CDR3 is made up of 15 amino acids. The CDR3 here is CASKITGSSNQPQHF. CDR3 nucleotide sequence: TGTGCCAGCAAGATCACAGGGTCGAGCAATCAGCCCCAGCATTTT.

This clone was picked up one time. The V and J genes are TRBV19 and TRBJ1-4, with 7 bases aligning to TRBD1. This CDR3 comprises 15 residues. CDR1 and CDR2 (germline): LNHDA, SQIVND (reference sequence). V shed 10 bases and J 8 bases; nucleotides not matched to a gene: 16. Here the CDR3 reads CATSRGTAVGEKLFF. As DNA, the CDR3 is TGTGCCACCTCACGGGGGACAGCGGTAGGGGAAAAACTGTTTTTT.

This sequence joins TRBV7-2 and TRBJ2-7, with 10 bases identical to TRBD1. The junction had 4 bases not matched to a gene; V was cut back by 5 bases and J by 3 bases. CDR1 and CDR2 (germline): SGHTA, FQGNSA. This CDR3 contains 14 residues. CDR3 protein: CASSRGQGIYEQYF. DNA of the CDR3: TGTGCCAGCAGCCGGGGACAGGGGATCTACGAGCAGTACTTC.

V and J are TRBV5-1 and TRBJ2-2, with 7 bases aligning to TRBD2. The CDR3 contains 19 residues. The J segment lost 0 bases and the V segment lost 0 bases, leaving 11 bases of the junction unmatched. Germline V lookup: CDR1 SGHRS, CDR2 YFSETQ. CDR3 coding DNA: TGCGCCAGCAGCTTGGTGCCCCCGGGGGGACTCACGAACACCGGGGAGCTGTTTTTT. Protein product: CASSLVPPGGLTNTGELFF.